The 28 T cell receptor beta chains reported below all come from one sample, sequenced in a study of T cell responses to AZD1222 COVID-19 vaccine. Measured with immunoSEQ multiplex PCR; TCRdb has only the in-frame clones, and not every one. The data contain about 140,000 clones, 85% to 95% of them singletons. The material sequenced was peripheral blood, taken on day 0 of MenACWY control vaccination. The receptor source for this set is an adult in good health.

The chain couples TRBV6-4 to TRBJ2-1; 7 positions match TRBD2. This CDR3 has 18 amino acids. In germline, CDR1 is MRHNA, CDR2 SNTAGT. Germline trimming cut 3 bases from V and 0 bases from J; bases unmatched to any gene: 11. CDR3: CASSEVVRDYLSYNEQFF. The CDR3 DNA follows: TGTGCCAGCAGTGAAGTGGTCCGGGACTATCTCTCCTACAATGAGCAGTTCTTC.

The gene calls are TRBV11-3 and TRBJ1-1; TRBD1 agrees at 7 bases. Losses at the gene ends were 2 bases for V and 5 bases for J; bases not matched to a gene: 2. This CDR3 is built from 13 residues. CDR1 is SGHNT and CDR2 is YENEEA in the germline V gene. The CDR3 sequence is CASSLYRGTEAFF. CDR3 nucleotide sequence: TGTGCCAGCAGCTTATACAGGGGAACTGAAGCTTTCTTT.

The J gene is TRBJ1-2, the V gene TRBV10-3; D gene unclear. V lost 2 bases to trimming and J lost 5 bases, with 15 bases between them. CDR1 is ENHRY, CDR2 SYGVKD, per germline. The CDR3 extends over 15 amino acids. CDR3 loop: CAISERFGQTYGYTF. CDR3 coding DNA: TGTGCCATCAGTGAGAGATTCGGGCAGACTTATGGCTACACCTTC.

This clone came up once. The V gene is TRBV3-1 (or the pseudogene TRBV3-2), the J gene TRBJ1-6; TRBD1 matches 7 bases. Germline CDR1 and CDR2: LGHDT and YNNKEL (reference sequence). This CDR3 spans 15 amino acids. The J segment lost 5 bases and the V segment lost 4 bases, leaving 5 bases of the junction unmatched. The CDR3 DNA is TGTGCCAGCAGCCTTTGGACAGGAAATAATTCACCCCTCCACTTT. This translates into CASSLWTGNNSPLHF.

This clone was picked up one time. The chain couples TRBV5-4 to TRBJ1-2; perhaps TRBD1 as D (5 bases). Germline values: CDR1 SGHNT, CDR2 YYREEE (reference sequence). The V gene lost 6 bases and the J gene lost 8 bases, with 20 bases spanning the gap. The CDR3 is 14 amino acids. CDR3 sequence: CASMPGSGGWGYTF. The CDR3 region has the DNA TGTGCCAGCATGCCCGGAAGCGGGGGGTGGGGCTACACCTTC.

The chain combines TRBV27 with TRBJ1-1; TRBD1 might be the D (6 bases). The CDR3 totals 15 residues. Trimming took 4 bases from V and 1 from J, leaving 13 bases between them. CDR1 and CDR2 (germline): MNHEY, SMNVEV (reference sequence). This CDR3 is CASSSYGQKNTEAFF. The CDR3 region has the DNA TGTGCCAGCAGTTCTTACGGACAGAAGAACACTGAAGCTTTCTTT.

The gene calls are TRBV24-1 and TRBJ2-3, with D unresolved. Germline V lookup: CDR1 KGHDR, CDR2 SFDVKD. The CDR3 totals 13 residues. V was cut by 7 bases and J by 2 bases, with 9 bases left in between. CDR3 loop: CATSDFDTDTQYF. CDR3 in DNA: TGTGCCACCAGCGACTTCGACACAGATACGCAGTATTTT.

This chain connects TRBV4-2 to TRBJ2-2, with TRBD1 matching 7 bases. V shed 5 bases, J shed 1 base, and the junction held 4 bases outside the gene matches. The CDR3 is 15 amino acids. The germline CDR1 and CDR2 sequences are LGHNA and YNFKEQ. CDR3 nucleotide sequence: TGTGCCAGCAGCGGCCGGGACAGGAACACCGGGGAGCTGTTTTTT. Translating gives CASSGRDRNTGELFF.

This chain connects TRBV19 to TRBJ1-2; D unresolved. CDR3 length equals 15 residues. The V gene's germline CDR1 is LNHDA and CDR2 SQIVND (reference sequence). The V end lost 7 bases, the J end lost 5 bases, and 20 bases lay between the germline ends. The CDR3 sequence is CASTLGGLALYGYTF. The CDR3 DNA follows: TGTGCCAGTACCCTCGGCGGGCTAGCACTTTATGGCTACACCTTC.

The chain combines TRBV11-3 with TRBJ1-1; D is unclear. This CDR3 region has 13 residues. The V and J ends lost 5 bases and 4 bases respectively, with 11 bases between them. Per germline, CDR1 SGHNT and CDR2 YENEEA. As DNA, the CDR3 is TGTGCCAGCAGCCACAAGTATAGCACTGAAGCTTTCTTT. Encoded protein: CASSHKYSTEAFF.

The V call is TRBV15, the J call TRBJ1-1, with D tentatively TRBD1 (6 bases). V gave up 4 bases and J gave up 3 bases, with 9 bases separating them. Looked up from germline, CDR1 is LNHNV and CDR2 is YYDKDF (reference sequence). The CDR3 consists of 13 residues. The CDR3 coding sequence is TGTGCCACCAGCAAAGGGGGAGACACTGAAGCTTTCTTT. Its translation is CATSKGGDTEAFF.

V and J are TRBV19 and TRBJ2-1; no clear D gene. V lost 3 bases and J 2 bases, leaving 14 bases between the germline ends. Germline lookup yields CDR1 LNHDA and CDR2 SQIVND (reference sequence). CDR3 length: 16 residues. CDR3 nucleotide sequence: TGTGCCAGTAGTATGAGGCAGACCCTCCCCTACAATGAGCAGTTCTTC. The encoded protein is CASSMRQTLPYNEQFF.

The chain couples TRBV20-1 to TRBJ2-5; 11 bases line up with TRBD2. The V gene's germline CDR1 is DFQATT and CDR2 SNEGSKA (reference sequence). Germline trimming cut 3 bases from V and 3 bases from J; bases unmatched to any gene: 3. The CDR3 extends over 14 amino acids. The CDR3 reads CSASVSGGEETQYF. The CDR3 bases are TGCAGTGCTAGTGTTAGCGGGGGGGAAGAGACCCAGTACTTC.

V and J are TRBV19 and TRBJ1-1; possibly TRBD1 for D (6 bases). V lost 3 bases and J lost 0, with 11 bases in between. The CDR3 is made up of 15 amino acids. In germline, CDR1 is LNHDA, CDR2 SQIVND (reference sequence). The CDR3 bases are TGTGCCAGTAGTATTTTGGGGGGCGTGAACACTGAAGCTTTCTTT. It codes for CASSILGGVNTEAFF.

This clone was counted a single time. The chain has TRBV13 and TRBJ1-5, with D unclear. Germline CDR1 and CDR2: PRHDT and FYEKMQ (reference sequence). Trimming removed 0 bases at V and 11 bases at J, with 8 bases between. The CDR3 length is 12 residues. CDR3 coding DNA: TGTGCCAGCAGCTTAGGGTCCGGGGCCCAGCATTTT. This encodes CASSLGSGAQHF.

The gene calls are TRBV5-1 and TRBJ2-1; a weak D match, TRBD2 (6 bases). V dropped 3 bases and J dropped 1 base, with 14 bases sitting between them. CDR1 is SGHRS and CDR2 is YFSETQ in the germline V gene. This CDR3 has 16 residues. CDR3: CASSSGLPSSYNEQFF. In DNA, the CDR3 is TGCGCCAGCAGCTCGGGACTTCCCTCGTCCTACAATGAGCAGTTCTTC. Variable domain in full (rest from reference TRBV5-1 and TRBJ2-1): KAGVTQTPRYLIKTRGQQVTLSCSPISGHRSVSWYQQTPGQGLQFLFEYFSETQRNKGNFPGRFSGRQFSNSRSEMNVSTLELGDSALYLCASSSGLPSSYNEQFFGPGTRLTVL.

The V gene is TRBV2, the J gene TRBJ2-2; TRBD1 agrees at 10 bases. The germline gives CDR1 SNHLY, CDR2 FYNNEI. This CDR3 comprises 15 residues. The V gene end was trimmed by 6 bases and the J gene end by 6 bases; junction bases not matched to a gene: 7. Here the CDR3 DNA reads TGTGCCAGCAGGGCGGGACAGGGGAATTCCGGGGAGCTGTTTTTT. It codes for CASRAGQGNSGELFF.

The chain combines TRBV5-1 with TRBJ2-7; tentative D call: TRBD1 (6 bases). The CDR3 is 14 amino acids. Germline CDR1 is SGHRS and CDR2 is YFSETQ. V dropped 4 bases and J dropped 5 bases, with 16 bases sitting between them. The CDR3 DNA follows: TGCGCCAGCAGCGCGACCACAGGGTCTAACGAGCAGTACTTC. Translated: CASSATTGSNEQYF.

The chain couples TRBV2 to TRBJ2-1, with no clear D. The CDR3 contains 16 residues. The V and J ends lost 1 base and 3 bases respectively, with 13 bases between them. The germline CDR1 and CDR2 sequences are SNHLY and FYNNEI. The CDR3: CASSEDGQLGYNEQFF. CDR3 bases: TGTGCCAGCAGTGAAGATGGGCAATTGGGCTACAATGAGCAGTTCTTC.

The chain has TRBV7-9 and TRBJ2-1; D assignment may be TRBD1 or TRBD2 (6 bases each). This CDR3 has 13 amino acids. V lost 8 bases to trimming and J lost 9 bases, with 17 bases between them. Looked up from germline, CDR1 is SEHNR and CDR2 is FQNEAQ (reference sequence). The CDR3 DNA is TGTGCCAGCTCCTGGGGGGAAGGGGGTGAGCAGTTCTTC. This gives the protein CASSWGEGGEQFF. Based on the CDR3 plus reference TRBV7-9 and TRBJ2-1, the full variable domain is DTGVSQNPRHKITKRGQNVTFRCDPISEHNRLYWYRQTLGQGPEFLTYFQNEAQLEKSRLLSDRFSAERPKGSFSTLEIQRTEQGDSAMYLCASSWGEGGEQFFGPGTRLTVL.

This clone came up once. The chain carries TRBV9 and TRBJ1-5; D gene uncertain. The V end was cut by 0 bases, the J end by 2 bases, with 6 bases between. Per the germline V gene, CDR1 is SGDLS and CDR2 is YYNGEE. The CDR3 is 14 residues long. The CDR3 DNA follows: TGTGCCAGCAGCGTAGACAATGGCAATCAGCCCCAGCATTTT. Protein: CASSVDNGNQPQHF. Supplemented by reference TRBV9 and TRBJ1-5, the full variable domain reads DSGVTQTPKHLITATGQRVTLRCSPRSGDLSVYWYQQSLDQGLQFLIQYYNGEERAKGNILERFSAQQFPDLHSELNLSSLELGDSALYFCASSVDNGNQPQHFGDGTRLSIL.

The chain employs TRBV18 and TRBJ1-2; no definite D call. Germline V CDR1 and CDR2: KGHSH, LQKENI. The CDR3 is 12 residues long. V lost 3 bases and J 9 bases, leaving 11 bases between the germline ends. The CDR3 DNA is TGTGCCAGCTCACCTACTGCATTTAGCTACACCTTC. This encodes CASSPTAFSYTF.

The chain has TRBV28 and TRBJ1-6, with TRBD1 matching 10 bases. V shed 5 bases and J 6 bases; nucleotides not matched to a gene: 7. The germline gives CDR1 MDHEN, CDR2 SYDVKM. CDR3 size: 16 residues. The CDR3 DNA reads TGTGCCAGCAGTCCCCGACAGGGGGCGGGTAATTCACCCCTCCACTTT. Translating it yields CASSPRQGAGNSPLHF.

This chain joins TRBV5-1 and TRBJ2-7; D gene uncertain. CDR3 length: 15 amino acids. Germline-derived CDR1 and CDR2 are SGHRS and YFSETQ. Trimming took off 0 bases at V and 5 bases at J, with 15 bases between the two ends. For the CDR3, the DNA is TGCGCCAGCAGCTTGGAGAGCTTCATTACGGACGAGCAGTACTTC. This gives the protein CASSLESFITDEQYF.

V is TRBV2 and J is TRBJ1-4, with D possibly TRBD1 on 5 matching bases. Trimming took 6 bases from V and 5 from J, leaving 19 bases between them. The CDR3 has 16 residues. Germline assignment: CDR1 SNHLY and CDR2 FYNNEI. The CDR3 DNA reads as TGTGCCAGCAGACTACAGGATCCTCGGGGGAATGAAAAACTGTTTTTT. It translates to CASRLQDPRGNEKLFF.

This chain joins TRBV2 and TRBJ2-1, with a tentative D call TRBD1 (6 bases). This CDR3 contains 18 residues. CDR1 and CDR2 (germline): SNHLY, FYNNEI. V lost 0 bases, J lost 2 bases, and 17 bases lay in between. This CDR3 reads CASSEAPGRGWAYNEQFF. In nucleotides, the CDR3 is TGTGCCAGCAGTGAAGCGCCAGGCAGGGGATGGGCCTACAATGAGCAGTTCTTC. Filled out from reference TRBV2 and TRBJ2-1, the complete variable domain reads EPEVTQTPSHQVTQMGQEVILRCVPISNHLYFYWYRQILGQKVEFLVSFYNNEISEKSEIFDDQFSVERPDGSNFTLKIRSTKLEDSAMYFCASSEAPGRGWAYNEQFFGPGTRLTVL.

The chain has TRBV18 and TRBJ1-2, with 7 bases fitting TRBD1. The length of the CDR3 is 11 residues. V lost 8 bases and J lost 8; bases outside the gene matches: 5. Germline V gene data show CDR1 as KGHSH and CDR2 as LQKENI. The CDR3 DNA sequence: TGTGCCAGCCGACAGGGAAAGGGCTACACCTTC. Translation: CASRQGKGYTF.

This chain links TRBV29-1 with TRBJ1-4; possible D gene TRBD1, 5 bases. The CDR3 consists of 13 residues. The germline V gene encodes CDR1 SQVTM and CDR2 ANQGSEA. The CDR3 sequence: CSFRPGGNEKLFF. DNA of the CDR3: TGCAGTTTCAGACCCGGGGGTAATGAAAAACTGTTTTTT.